Sequencing of this T cell receptor (beta chain) was carried out in a study of CD8+ T cells in alopecia areata. From alopecia areata patients, lesional scalp punch biopsies and peripheral blood were collected. RNA, once extracted, was reverse transcribed into cDNA for use as the sequencing template. Profiling relied on immunoSEQ multiplex PCR, and the TCRdb table lists in-frame clones only, not all of them. This table has 150,000 or so clones, about nine tenths appearing once. V was pared by 5 bases and J by 6 bases, with 14 bases between. CDR3 length equals 15 residues. From germline, CDR1 is SGHTA and CDR2 FQGNSA.

The receptor was isolated from a human donor with alopecia areata. This sample comprised CD8+ T cells sorted from blood, obtained at week 0. The rearrangement joins TRBV7-2 to TRBJ1-6; perhaps TRBD1 as D (6 bases). The DNA of the CDR3 is TGTGCCAGCAGCCCCGTGGGACAATCTAATTCACCCCTCCACTTT. Translating gives CASSPVGQSNSPLHF.